Following are 17 T cell receptor beta chains from one sample sequenced in a study of control samples from healthy donors and cancer patients. Sequencing used immunoSEQ multiplex PCR; TCRdb keeps in-frame clones, though not all of them. The table includes around 110,000 clones, 85% to 90% detected once. The specimen was PBMCs. The source is a woman between 45 and 60 years old with colorectal cancer.

This clone has just a few counts. The rearrangement joins TRBV19 to TRBJ2-7; the D gene is possibly TRBD2 (6 bases). Between the trimmed V and J ends, which lost 5 bases and 7 bases, there was a span of 21 bases. CDR3 size: 15 residues. Germline V gives CDR1 LNHDA, CDR2 SQIVND (reference sequence). For the CDR3, the DNA is TGTGCCAGTAGTTCCGGCGGGGTCGGGGGACGTGAGCAGTACTTC. It codes for CASSSGGVGGREQYF.

V is TRBV6-5 and J is TRBJ1-5, with D possibly matching TRBD1 (6 bases). V lost 8 bases and J lost 0, with 14 bases in between. From germline, CDR1 is MNHEY and CDR2 SVGAGI. The CDR3 has 15 residues. The CDR3: CASSRGGNSNQPQHF. For the CDR3, the DNA is TGTGCCAGCTCTCGGGGGGGCAATAGCAATCAGCCCCAGCATTTT.

This chain links TRBV10-3 with TRBJ2-1; D perhaps matches TRBD2 (6 bases). V dropped 2 bases and J dropped 5 bases, with 22 bases sitting between them. This CDR3 is built from 18 residues. Germline V lookup: CDR1 ENHRY, CDR2 SYGVKD. This chain's CDR3 is CAISEKYYRDSVDNEQFF. The CDR3 region has the DNA TGTGCCATCAGTGAGAAATACTACCGGGACTCGGTAGACAATGAGCAGTTCTTC.

In DNA form, the CDR3 reads TGTGCCAGCAGCCCAAAGACTAGCGGGTCCTACAATGAGCAGTTCTTC. This codes for CASSPKTSGSYNEQFF. V and J are TRBV11-2 and TRBJ2-1; 10 nucleotides align to TRBD2. The CDR3 length is 16 residues. Trimming at V came to 5 bases and at J to 1 base, leaving 5 bases not matched to a gene. Germline assignment: CDR1 SGHAT and CDR2 FQNNGV.

The genes are TRBV5-1 and TRBJ2-1, with D possibly TRBD1 on 5 matching bases. Germline CDR1 SGHRS, CDR2 YFSETQ. The germline V and J ends were trimmed by 0 bases and 6 bases, with 7 bases remaining between them. This CDR3 region has 13 residues. The CDR3 nucleotides read TGCGCCAGCAGCTTGGAGGGGCCCAATGAGCAGTTCTTC. This sequence encodes CASSLEGPNEQFF.

This clone was counted a few times. This sequence joins TRBV28 and TRBJ2-5; possibly TRBD1 for D (5 bases). With 5 bases removed from V and 5 bases from J, the gap between germline ends came to 21 bases. The CDR3 runs to 16 residues. Germline V gene lookup returns CDR1 MDHEN and CDR2 SYDVKM. The CDR3 nucleotides are TGTGCCAGCAGTGGACAACGCGCAGGGCTGGGGGAGACCCAGTACTTC. Translated: CASSGQRAGLGETQYF.

V is TRBV5-4 and J is TRBJ2-5; 8 bases line up with TRBD2. The CDR3 loop spans 16 amino acids. The trim removed 9 bases at V and 1 base at J, leaving 14 bases unmatched. Germline-derived CDR1 and CDR2 are SGHNT and YYREEE (reference sequence). In nucleotides, the CDR3 is TGTGCCACCTCCGCGGTATATAGCGGGGCCCAAGAGACCCAGTACTTC. It is translated as CATSAVYSGAQETQYF.

The chain has TRBV30 and TRBJ2-7; possibly TRBD1 for D (6 bases). Trimming cost V 5 bases and J 3 bases, with 14 bases left between them. CDR3 length: 13 amino acids. Germline loops: CDR1 GTSNPN, CDR2 SVGIG (reference sequence). CDR3 in amino acids: CAWARGPLYEQYF. DNA of the CDR3: TGTGCCTGGGCCAGGGGTCCTCTCTACGAGCAGTACTTC.

The V call is TRBV5-1, the J call TRBJ2-7; D is uncertain. Trimming cost V 0 bases and J 0 bases, with 22 bases left between them. This CDR3 region has 19 residues. Germline V CDR1 and CDR2: SGHRS, YFSETQ. The CDR3 is CASSLEPTAGSVNSYEQYF. CDR3 sequence (DNA): TGCGCCAGCAGCTTGGAACCAACCGCCGGCAGCGTTAACTCCTACGAGCAGTACTTC.

This clone came up once. The chain carries TRBV5-1 and TRBJ1-3, with D possibly TRBD1 on 6 matching bases. Germline values: CDR1 SGHRS, CDR2 YFSETQ. The CDR3 totals 14 residues. V was clipped by 2 bases and J by 4 bases, with 10 bases between them. CDR3 sequence: CASSLGDIGNTIYF. CDR3 coding DNA: TGCGCCAGCAGCTTAGGGGACATAGGAAACACCATATATTTT.

The chain has TRBV2 and TRBJ1-1; D perhaps matches TRBD1 (5 bases). Trimming removed 4 bases from V and 0 bases from J, with 15 bases in between. Germline assignment: CDR1 SNHLY and CDR2 FYNNEI. The CDR3 is 16 residues long. The CDR3 nucleotides are TGTGCCAGCAGTGGGTCCGTTATGGGGGTGAACACTGAAGCTTTCTTT. This sequence encodes CASSGSVMGVNTEAFF.

This clone was seen more than once but under ten times. The rearrangement links TRBV7-8 to TRBJ2-7; D might be TRBD2 (5 bases). Germline V CDR1 and CDR2: SGHVS, FQNEAQ. Trimming pared 5 bases from V and 6 bases from J, leaving 11 bases between. CDR3 size: 12 residues. For the CDR3, the DNA is TGTGCCAGCAGCCGGGGTGGCCCCGAGCAGTACTTC. Residues: CASSRGGPEQYF.

The gene calls are TRBV7-2 and TRBJ2-5, with 14 nucleotides matching TRBD2. V gave up 4 bases and J gave up 4 bases; unmatched junction bases: 2. The V gene's germline CDR1 is SGHTA and CDR2 FQGNSA. There are 15 residues in the CDR3. CDR3 sequence: CASSSGLAGAETQYF. DNA of the CDR3: TGTGCCAGCAGCTCGGGACTAGCGGGAGCAGAGACCCAGTACTTC.

The chain combines TRBV28 with TRBJ2-5; 13 bases line up with TRBD2. The V gene end was trimmed by 6 bases and the J gene end by 5 bases; junction bases not matched to a gene: 12. Germline V gene sequence: CDR1 MDHEN, CDR2 SYDVKM. The CDR3 runs 17 residues. The CDR3 DNA is TGTGCCAGCAGCGCCTCCGGACTAGCGGGAGTCTGGGAGACCCAGTACTTC. This sequence encodes CASSASGLAGVWETQYF.

The rearrangement links TRBV24-1 to TRBJ1-2; D not resolved. V was shortened by 5 bases and J by 4 bases, with 13 bases between the two germline ends. CDR1 is KGHDR, CDR2 SFDVKD, per germline. This CDR3 has 14 residues. CDR3 bases: TGTGCCACCAGTGGAGGGCCCCTAACCTATGGCTACACCTTC. Its protein is CATSGGPLTYGYTF.

This rearrangement joins TRBV28 to TRBJ2-2; TRBD1 aligns across 7 bases. Looked up from germline, CDR1 is MDHEN and CDR2 is SYDVKM. The J segment lost 4 bases and the V segment lost 7 bases, leaving 6 bases of the junction unmatched. This CDR3 is built from 14 residues. The CDR3 reads CASKRQGSTGELFF. CDR3 DNA: TGTGCCAGCAAGAGACAGGGAAGCACCGGGGAGCTGTTTTTT. The full variable domain, with the rest looked up from reference TRBV28 and TRBJ2-2, is DVKVTQSSRYLVKRTGEKVFLECVQDMDHENMFWYRQDPGLGLRLIYFSYDVKMKEKGDIPEGYSVSREKKERFSLILESASTNQTSMYLCASKRQGSTGELFFGEGSRLTVL.

V is TRBV6-2 or TRBV6-3 and J is TRBJ1-1; D might be TRBD1 (5 bases). The CDR3 totals 15 residues. Germline V gene lookup returns CDR1 MNHEY and CDR2 SVGEGT. Trimming removed 0 bases from V and 5 bases from J, with 13 bases in between. CDR3 bases: TGTGCCAGCAGTTACTCCCAGGGCGGTTGGACTGAAGCTTTCTTT. Encoded protein: CASSYSQGGWTEAFF.